This T cell receptor beta chain was identified during a study of patients and donors after allogeneic stem cell transplantation. The CDR3 runs to 13 residues. Trimming took 5 bases from V and 4 from J, leaving 14 bases between them. Germline values: CDR1 DFQATT, CDR2 SNEGSKA (reference sequence). This clonotype appeared a few times. TCRdb itself ran the RT-PCR reads through MiXCR, one entry per CDR3 protein. Of roughly 960,000 distinct CDR3 sequences detected, about 20% appear once; the ten largest clones hold 5% to 7.5%. The V call is TRBV20-1, the J call TRBJ1-2; D might be TRBD1 (6 bases). Sequenced: blood, either unsorted or a sorted T cell fraction (not recorded which). This sequence originates from a human donor who was either an allogeneic HSCT recipient or a stem cell or donor lymphocyte infusion donor (not recorded which). It is not recorded whose cells these are; they may come from a transplant donor. CDR3 sequence: CSAPGQRGYGYTF. Here the CDR3 DNA reads TGCAGTGCTCCGGGACAAAGGGGCTATGGCTACACCTTC.